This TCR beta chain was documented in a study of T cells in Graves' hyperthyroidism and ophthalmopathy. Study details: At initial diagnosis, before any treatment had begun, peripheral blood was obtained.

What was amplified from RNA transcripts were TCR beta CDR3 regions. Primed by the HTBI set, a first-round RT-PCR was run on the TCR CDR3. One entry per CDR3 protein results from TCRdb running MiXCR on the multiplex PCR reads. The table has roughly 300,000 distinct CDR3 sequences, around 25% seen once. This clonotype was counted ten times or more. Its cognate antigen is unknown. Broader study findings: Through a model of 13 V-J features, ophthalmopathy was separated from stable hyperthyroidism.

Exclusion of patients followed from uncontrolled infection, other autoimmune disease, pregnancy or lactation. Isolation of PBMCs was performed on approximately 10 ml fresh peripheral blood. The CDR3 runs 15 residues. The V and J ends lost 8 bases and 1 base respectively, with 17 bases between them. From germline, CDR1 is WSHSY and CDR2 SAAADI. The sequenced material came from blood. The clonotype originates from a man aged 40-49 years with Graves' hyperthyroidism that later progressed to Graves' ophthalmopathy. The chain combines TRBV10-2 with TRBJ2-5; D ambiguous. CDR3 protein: CASASHRVSQETQYF. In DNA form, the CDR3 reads TGCGCCAGCGCGTCGCACCGGGTATCCCAAGAGACCCAGTACTTC.